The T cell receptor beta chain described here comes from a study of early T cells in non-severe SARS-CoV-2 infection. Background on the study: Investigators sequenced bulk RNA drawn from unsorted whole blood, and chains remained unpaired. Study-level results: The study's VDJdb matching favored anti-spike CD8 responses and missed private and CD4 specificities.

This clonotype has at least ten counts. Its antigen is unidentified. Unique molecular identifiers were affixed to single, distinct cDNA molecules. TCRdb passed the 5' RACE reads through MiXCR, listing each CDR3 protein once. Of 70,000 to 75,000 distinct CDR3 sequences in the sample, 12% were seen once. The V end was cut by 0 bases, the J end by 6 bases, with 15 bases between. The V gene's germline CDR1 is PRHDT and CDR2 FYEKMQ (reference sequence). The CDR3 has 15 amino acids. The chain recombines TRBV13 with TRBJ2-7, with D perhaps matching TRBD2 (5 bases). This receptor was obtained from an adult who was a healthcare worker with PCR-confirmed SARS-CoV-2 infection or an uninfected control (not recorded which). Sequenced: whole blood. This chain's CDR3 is CASSLGPGVATEQYF. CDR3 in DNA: TGTGCCAGCAGCTTAGGGCCCGGGGTAGCGACCGAGCAGTACTTC.